This T cell receptor (beta chain) was observed in a study of T-cell memory formation after mild COVID-19. Study at large: TCR clusters were largely donor specific. Study-level findings and limits: Clones shrinking between day 15 and 85 showed a balanced CD4/CD8 split, and those that grew later tilted toward CD4+. Several responding clones turned up in pre-infection memory, indicating that cross-reactive memory may have taken part. CM and EM subsets held most contracting CD4+ clones; EMRA held CD8+ ones.

Trimming took off 7 bases at V and 11 bases at J, with 14 bases between the two ends. The CDR3 has 11 amino acids. CDR1 MNHEY and CDR2 SVGAGI come from the germline V gene. This clonotype has a count of ten or more. Antigen specificity is unknown. TCRdb used MiXCR to reprocess the 5' RACE reads, holding one entry per CDR3 protein. The table shows about 450,000 distinct CDR3 sequences, with 20% to 30% occurring only once. The TCR was taken from an adult woman who had mild COVID-19 (a few samples of this study predate the infection). Cell type and time point are not known. The sequencing input was PBMCs or a T cell subset sorted from them (not recorded which). This chain connects TRBV6-5 to TRBJ1-1; tentatively, D is TRBD1 (6 bases). This CDR3 is CASKKGVEAFF. The CDR3 nucleotides read TGTGCCAGCAAAAAGGGGGTTGAGGCTTTCTTT.